This TCR beta chain was recorded in a study of blood T cells in healthy people across ages (dated by TCRdb to 2014 to 2015). In the study overall: Template switching captured roughly one uniquely barcoded TCR beta cDNA molecule per two T cells in model experiments. Donors were grouped into four age groups: young (average approximately 15 years), middle-aged (about 38), aged (around 56) and long-lived (less than 85). To avoid experimental bias, donors of different ages were spread randomly across the sequencing lanes. Using deep sequencing normalized with unique cDNA molecular identifiers, the study measured how TCR beta repertoire diversity changes with age. Two additional independent replicas of 1 million unique cDNA reads from the same blood draw were analyzed for two donors (one aged 18 to 30 and one aged 80 or older). On the study overall, not on this receptor specifically: Bulk unsorted PBMC profiling prevented conclusive comparison of naive and antigen-experienced compartments. Compared with the aged group, the long-lived group had more naive CD4+ T cells, fewer expanded clones and increased TCR diversity, suggesting age selection. Estimates of total diversity based on one million sequenced T cells were considered lower bounds and underestimates. Because the CMV infection status of the donors was unknown, age-related changes in expanded clonotypes may potentially have been confounded. Observed TCR beta diversity correlated strongly with the percentage of naive T cells measured by flow cytometry. Observed TCR beta diversity per million T cells fell roughly linearly with age, and a significant reduction was already apparent by age around 44.

Donors were 30 to 45 systemically healthy Caucasian individuals from Russia aged roughly 6 to 90 years. Each donor gave approximately 9.3 milliliters of peripheral blood, collected into EDTA-treated Vacutainer tubes. Ficoll-Paque density-gradient centrifugation was used to isolate PBMCs, with at least 6 million per sample. Trizol reagent was used to extract total RNA from PBMCs, with at least 5 micrograms per sample. Naive CD45RAhigh/CD27high T cell percentages were measured by flow cytometry on a PBMC aliquot from every donor. CDR1 and CDR2, looked up from the germline V gene, are ENHRY and SYGVKD. The CDR3 covers 15 residues, taking in both the cysteine and the phenylalanine. Only the CDR3 part of the read is kept: 45 bases, read in frame from the first base. Here V drops 0 bases and J drops 5 bases, and the junction holds 5 bases not matched to any gene. In the case of this clonotype: No cognate antigen has been identified for it. No much larger clonotype is one base removed from it; base qualities were not supplied.

Receptor amplification or capture employed 5' RACE. Sequencing was carried out with an Illumina HiSeq 2500. A second roughly 7 to 11 cycle PCR used a sample-barcoded 5' primer and a J-beta primer mix. A unique molecular identifier was introduced onto each TCR beta cDNA molecule by a template-switch 5' adaptor carrying 12 random nucleotides. Each sample yielded at least 2.5 million CDR3-containing paired-end reads. The Mint cDNA synthesis kit, primed by a TRBC-specific oligonucleotide, was used to synthesize first-strand cDNA from all RNA. All cDNA was treated with uracil-DNA glycosylase and then went through a first 18-cycle PCR with the universal primers M1SS and BC2_uni_R. The study's own analysis went as follows. For normalization, 1 million high-quality reads, each with a distinct molecular identifier, were randomly selected from each sample. Instead of being binned into consensus sequences, reads with shared molecular identifiers were discarded. MiTCR, set to a Q25 quality threshold and the strictest error-elimination algorithm, was used for CDR3 identification, clonotype clustering and error correction. A nonparametric unseen species model using Euler transformation provided a lower-bound estimate of total TCR beta diversity. TCRdb's own reprocessing of the public reads used fastp at Q25 and MiXCR and kept productive beta chains. Every CDR3 protein is listed once, alongside the most common genes and DNA of its rows. These V and J calls rely on TCRdb rather than the paper's analysis. In this sample the table shows fewer than 700,000 distinct CDR3 sequences, about 45% of which occur a single time. The ten top clones hold around 23% of the sample.

The origin of this receptor is a man older than 75 in good health. The sequenced sample consisted of blood. Recombination linked TRBV10-3 to TRBJ2-3; 7 bases in between match TRBD2. The nucleotide sequence reads as follows: TGTGCCATCAGTGAGTCGGGACTACCGGGAGATACGCAGTATTTT. Its protein is CAISESGLPGDTQYF.